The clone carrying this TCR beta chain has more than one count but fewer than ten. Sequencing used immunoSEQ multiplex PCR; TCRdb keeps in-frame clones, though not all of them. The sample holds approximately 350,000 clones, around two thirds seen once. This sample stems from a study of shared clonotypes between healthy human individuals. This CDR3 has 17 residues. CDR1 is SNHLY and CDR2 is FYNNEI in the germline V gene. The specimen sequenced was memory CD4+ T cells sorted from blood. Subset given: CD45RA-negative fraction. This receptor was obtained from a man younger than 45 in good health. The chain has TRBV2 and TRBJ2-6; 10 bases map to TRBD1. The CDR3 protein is CANIRDRGGSGANVLTF. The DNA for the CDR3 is TGTGCTAATATCCGGGACAGGGGCGGGTCTGGGGCCAACGTCCTGACTTTC.